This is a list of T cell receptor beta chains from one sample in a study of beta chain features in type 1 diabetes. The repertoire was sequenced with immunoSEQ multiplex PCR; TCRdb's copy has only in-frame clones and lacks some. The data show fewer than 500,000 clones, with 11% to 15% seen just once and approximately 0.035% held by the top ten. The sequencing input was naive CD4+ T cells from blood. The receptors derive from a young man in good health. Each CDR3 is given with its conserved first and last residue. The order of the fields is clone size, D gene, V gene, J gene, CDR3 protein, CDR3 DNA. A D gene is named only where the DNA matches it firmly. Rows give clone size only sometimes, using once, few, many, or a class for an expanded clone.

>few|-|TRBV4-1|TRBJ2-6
CASSLFVPSGANVLTF
TGCGCCAGCAGCCTCTTCGTCCCCTCTGGGGCCAACGTCCTGACTTTC
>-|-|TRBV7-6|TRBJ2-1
CASSQRLTNEQFF
TGTGCCAGCAGCCAAAGACTGACTAATGAGCAGTTCTTC
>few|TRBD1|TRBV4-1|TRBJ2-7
CASSHPTGGVYEQYF
TGCGCCAGCAGCCATCCGACAGGGGGGGTTTACGAGCAGTACTTC
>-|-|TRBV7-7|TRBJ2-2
CASSLGQSNTGELFF
TGTGCTAGCAGCCTCGGACAGAGTAACACCGGGGAGCTGTTTTTT
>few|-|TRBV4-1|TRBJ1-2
CASSPGPIQGTYYGYTF
TGCGCCAGCAGCCCTGGCCCGATTCAGGGGACCTACTATGGCTACACCTTC
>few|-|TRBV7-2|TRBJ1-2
CASSRVTYGYTF
TGTGCCAGCAGCCGCGTAACCTATGGCTACACCTTC
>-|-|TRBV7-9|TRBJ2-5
CASSLIGGQETQYF
TGTGCCAGCAGCTTAATCGGGGGTCAAGAGACCCAGTACTTC
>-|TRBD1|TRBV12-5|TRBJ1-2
CASGPPGTGVGYTF
TGTGCTAGTGGCCCGCCCGGGACAGGGGTGGGCTACACCTTC
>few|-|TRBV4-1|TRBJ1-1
CASSSQRGANTEAFF
TGCGCCAGCAGCTCACAAAGGGGGGCGAACACTGAAGCTTTCTTT
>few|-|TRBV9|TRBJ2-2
CASSAPSPGELFF
TGTGCCAGCAGCGCCCCCTCACCCGGGGAGCTGTTTTTT
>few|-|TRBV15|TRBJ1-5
CATSRARGRQPQHF
TGTGCCACCAGCAGAGCACGGGGGAGGCAGCCCCAGCATTTT
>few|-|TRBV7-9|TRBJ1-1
CASSLDQGVGF
TGTGCCAGCAGCTTAGATCAGGGTGTTGGTTTT
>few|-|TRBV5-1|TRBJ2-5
CASSPGAEETQYF
TGCGCCAGCAGCCCAGGGGCCGAAGAGACCCAGTACTTC
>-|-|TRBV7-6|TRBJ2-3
CASSLGTPGRTDTQYF
TGTGCCAGCAGCTTAGGGACACCGGGACGCACAGATACGCAGTATTTT
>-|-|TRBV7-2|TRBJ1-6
CASSAGQGLSPLHF
TGTGCCAGCAGCGCGGGACAAGGGCTTTCACCCCTCCACTTT
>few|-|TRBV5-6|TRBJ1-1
CASSRGDRMNTEAFF
TGTGCCAGCAGTCGTGGGGACCGCATGAACACTGAAGCTTTCTTT
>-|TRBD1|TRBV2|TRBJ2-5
CASSGQGRETQYF
TGTGCCAGCAGTGGACAGGGGAGGGAGACCCAGTACTTC
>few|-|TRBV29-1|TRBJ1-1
CSVEEIGRRTEAFF
TGCAGCGTTGAAGAAATAGGGAGGAGGACTGAAGCTTTCTTT
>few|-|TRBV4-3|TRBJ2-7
CASSRNNGVGEQYF
TGCGCCAGCAGTCGTAACAACGGGGTCGGCGAGCAGTACTTC
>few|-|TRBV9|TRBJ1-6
CASTTGSSYNSPLHF
TGTGCCAGCACCACAGGGAGCTCCTATAATTCACCCCTCCACTTT
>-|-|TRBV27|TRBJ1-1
CASRGLIGTEAFF
TGTGCCAGCAGGGGGCTAATAGGCACTGAAGCTTTCTTT
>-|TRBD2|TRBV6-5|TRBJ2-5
CASSRGTSQETQYF
TGTGCCAGCAGCCGAGGGACTAGCCAGGAGACCCAGTACTTC
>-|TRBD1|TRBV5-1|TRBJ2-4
CASSIPGGRNIQYF
TGCGCCAGCAGCATTCCAGGGGGCAGAAACATTCAGTACTTC
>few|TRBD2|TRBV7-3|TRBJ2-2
CASSLSSGAAGELFF
TGTGCCAGCAGCTTATCTAGCGGGGCGGCCGGGGAGCTGTTTTTT
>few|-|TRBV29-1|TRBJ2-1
CSVEVFQAQFF
TGCAGCGTTGAAGTTTTCCAGGCTCAGTTCTTC
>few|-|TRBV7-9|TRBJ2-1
CASSTGYNEQFF
TGTGCCAGCAGCACCGGCTACAATGAGCAGTTCTTC
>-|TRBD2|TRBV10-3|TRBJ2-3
CAISEGGRITDTQYF
TGTGCCATCAGTGAGGGCGGGAGGATAACAGATACGCAGTATTTT
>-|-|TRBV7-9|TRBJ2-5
CASSLRTQYF
TGTGCCAGCAGCCTCCGGACCCAGTACTTC
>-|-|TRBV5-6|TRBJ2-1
CASSLNSEQFF
TGTGCCAGCAGCTTGAATTCGGAGCAGTTCTTC
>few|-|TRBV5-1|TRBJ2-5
CASSLGQNQETQYF
TGCGCCAGCAGCCTAGGACAGAACCAAGAGACCCAGTACTTC
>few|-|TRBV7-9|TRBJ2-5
CASSFGGAETQYF
TGTGCCAGCAGCTTTGGGGGGGCAGAGACCCAGTACTTC
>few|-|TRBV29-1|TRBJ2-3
CSVELGDTQYF
TGCAGCGTGGAGCTAGGGGATACGCAGTATTTT
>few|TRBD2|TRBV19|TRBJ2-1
CASTTGGNEQFF
TGTGCCAGTACTACGGGGGGCAATGAGCAGTTCTTC
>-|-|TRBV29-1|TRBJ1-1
CSVARVENTEAFF
TGCAGCGTCGCCCGGGTGGAGAACACTGAAGCTTTCTTT
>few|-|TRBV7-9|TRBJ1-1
CASSVATGASNTEAFF
TGTGCCAGCAGCGTGGCGACAGGCGCTTCCAACACTGAAGCTTTCTTT
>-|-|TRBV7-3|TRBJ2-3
CASSSRRERTDTQYF
TGTGCCAGCAGCTCTCGCCGGGAGCGGACAGATACGCAGTATTTT
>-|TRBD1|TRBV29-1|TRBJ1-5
CSAGQGSNQPQHF
TGCAGCGCGGGACAGGGGAGCAATCAGCCCCAGCATTTT
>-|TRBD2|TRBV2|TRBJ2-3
CASRELAGGQDTQYF
TGTGCCAGCAGGGAACTAGCGGGAGGGCAAGATACGCAGTATTTT
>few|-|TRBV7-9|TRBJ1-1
CASSPDSPNTEAFF
TGTGCCAGCAGCCCGGACAGCCCGAACACTGAAGCTTTCTTT
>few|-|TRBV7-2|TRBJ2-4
CASSLGRVAKNIQYF
TGTGCCAGCAGCTTAGGGAGAGTTGCCAAAAACATTCAGTACTTC
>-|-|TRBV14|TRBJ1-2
CASSHQPYGYTF
TGTGCCAGCAGCCACCAGCCCTATGGCTACACCTTC
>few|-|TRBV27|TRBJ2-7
CASSRTEYYEQYF
TGTGCCAGCAGTCGGACAGAATACTACGAGCAGTACTTC
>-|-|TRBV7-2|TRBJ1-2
CASSATGSSIYGYTF
TGTGCCAGCAGTGCTACAGGGTCGTCAATCTATGGCTACACCTTC
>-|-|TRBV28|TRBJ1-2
CASSLSGGYTF
TGTGCCAGCAGTTTATCTGGTGGCTACACCTTC
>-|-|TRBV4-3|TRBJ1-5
CASSQESRLGQPQHF
TGCGCCAGCAGCCAAGAGTCCAGGTTGGGACAGCCCCAGCATTTT
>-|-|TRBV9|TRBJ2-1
CASSEGTHNEQFF
TGTGCCAGCAGCGAGGGGACACACAATGAGCAGTTCTTC
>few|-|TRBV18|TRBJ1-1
CASSLSGGTEAFF
TGTGCCAGCTCACTCAGCGGTGGCACTGAAGCTTTCTTT